A selection of T cell receptor beta chains follows, all from one sample in a study of shared clonotypes between healthy human individuals. This table comes from immunoSEQ multiplex PCR, and its TCRdb copy is limited to in-frame clones, with some not included. The data hold about 2.3 million clones, with under 95% observed a single time. The specimen sequenced was naive CD4+ T cells from PBMCs. These receptors were obtained from a man between 18 and 29 years old in good health. Some clones in this sample may be carry-over from other donors' samples. CDR3s include the opening cysteine and the closing phenylalanine or tryptophan. Each record gives: V gene, CDR3 protein.

TRBV5-1	CASSLVDGDGELFF
TRBV9	CASSPRTGGFGGYTF
TRBV9	CASSEVARNTGELFF
TRBV19	CASSTRVYVGITEAFF
TRBV7-6	CASSLGGNSYNEQFF
TRBV7-2	CASSLWDNRGHNEQFF
TRBV6-5	CASSYTGSVYGYTF
TRBV30	CAGNPDRGGDYGYTF
TRBV19	CASTGTGGIYGYTF
TRBV2	CASLRETLNEKLFF
TRBV7-9	CASSLGSVGDEQFF
TRBV28	CASSALRDRGNEQYF
TRBV7-8	CASSLIAGGGTDTQYF
TRBV7-3	CASSLSGTSYNEQFF
TRBV15	CATSRDWGISYEQYF
TRBV27	CASSKRLAGGRDTQYF
TRBV5-5	CASSLSAGGPGETQYF
TRBV19	CASSIPRGWGTEAFF
TRBV6-1	CASSATGTSGETQYF
TRBV2	CASSTRRMPGNTIYF
TRBV4-1	CASSQDTGTSGRLISYEQYF
TRBV20-1	CSARGRSEQYF
TRBV5-1	CASSSLQGSSTDTQYF
TRBV7-9	CASSMFGEQYF
TRBV2	CASSEGEDQPQHF
TRBV4-3	CASSQNLWETQYF
TRBV28	CASSFSGRTEAFF
TRBV18	CASSPNQPATSNEKLFF
TRBV28	CASSLPTLRAGELFF
TRBV7-3	CASSLILRTDTQYF
TRBV19	CASHQGSANEKLFF
TRBV6-1	CASSESGTANYGYTF
TRBV10-3	CAIRRQGNEQFF
TRBV18	CASFPQGASGNTIYF
TRBV5-1	CASSFGAGWETQYF